This T cell receptor beta chain was identified in a study of T cells after posttransplantation cyclophosphamide. TCRdb keeps only in-frame clones here, not all; method: immunoSEQ multiplex PCR. The sample lists 25,000 to 35,000 clones, none appearing once, the ten largest making up under 3%. This clone was seen many times. Its antigen is as yet unknown. Study findings and constraints: Later blood repertoires were often dominated by clones from the donor CD8+ memory compartment. Recipient CMV seropositivity and CMV reactivation strongly tracked TRB clonality.

The germline CDR1 and CDR2 sequences are SEHNR and FQNEAQ (reference sequence). Trimming left V 3 bases short and J 3 bases short, with 5 bases between. The CDR3 loop spans 12 amino acids. This chain uses TRBV7-9 with TRBJ1-1; D gene ambiguous. Specimen: PBMCs. The sequence derives from a woman in her fifties or sixties in good health, CMV-negative, and a related stem cell transplant donor. The CDR3 is CASSFGDTEAFF. The CDR3 nucleotides are TGTGCCAGCAGCTTCGGGGACACTGAAGCTTTCTTT.